This record looks at one T cell receptor (beta chain) sequence and its context. Its antigen is as yet unknown. The record originates from a study of long-term antiretroviral therapy in people with HIV. Findings and caveats of the study: Collection of the blood took place between 2004 and 2017. The ART regimens in use then may have been less effective than current ones. Clonal expansions arising prior to ART prevailed in the repertoire at every time point.

Samples were assayed with immunoSEQ v3.0 at survey level. Libraries were prepared by immunoSEQ multiplex PCR; TCRdb keeps only in-frame clonotypes and omits some of them. The sample contains some 31,000 clones, 95% of which appear only once. No fewer than two post-ART and no fewer than one pre-ART PBMC samples existed for each donor. The CDR3 extends over 14 amino acids. V was shortened by 4 bases and J by 4 bases, with 14 bases between the two germline ends. The germline V gene encodes CDR1 LGHNA and CDR2 YNFKEQ. The starting material was unsorted PBMCs, obtained 5.3 years after starting antiretroviral therapy. The chain recombines TRBV4-2 with TRBJ2-7; unclear D gene. The receptor was isolated from a man aged 30 to 39 with HIV. Here the CDR3 DNA reads TGTGCCAGCAGCCTTGCAGGACGGTCATACGAGCAGTACTTC. It is translated as CASSLAGRSYEQYF.